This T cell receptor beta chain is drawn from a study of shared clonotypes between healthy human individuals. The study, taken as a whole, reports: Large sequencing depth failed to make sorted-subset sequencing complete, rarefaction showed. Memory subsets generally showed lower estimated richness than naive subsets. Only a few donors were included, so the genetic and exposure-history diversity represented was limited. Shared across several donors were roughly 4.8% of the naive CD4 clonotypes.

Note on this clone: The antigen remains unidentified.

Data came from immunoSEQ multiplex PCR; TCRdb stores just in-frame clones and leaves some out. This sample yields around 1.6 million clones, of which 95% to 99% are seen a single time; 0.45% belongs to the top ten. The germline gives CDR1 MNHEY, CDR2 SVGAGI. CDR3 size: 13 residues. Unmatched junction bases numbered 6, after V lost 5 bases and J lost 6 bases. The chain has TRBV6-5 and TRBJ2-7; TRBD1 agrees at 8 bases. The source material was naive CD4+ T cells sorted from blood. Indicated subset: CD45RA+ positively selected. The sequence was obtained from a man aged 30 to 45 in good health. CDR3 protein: CASSTGTGFEQYF. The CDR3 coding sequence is TGTGCCAGCAGTACCGGGACAGGCTTCGAGCAGTACTTC.